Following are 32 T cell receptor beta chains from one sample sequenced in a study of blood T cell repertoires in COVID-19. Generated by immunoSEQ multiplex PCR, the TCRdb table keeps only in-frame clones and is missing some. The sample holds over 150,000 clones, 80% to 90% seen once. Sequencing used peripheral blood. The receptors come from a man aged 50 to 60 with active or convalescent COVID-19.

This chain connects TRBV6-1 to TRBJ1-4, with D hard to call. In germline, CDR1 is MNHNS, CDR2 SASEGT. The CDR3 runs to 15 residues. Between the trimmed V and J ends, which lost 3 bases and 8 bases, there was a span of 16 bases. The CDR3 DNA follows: TGTGCCAGCAGTGAGCTTCTCGGGTTTGGGGAAAAACTGTTTTTT. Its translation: CASSELLGFGEKLFF.

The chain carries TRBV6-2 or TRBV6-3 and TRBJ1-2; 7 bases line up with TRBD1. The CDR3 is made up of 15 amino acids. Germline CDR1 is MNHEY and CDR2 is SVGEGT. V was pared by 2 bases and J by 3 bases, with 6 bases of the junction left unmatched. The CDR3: CASSYQGTADYGYTF. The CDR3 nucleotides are TGTGCCAGCAGTTACCAGGGGACAGCTGACTATGGCTACACCTTC.

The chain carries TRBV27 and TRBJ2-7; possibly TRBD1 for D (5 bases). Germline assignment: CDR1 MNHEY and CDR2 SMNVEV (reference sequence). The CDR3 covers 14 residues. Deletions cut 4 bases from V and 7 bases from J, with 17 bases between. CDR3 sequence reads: CASSSGFERGEQYF. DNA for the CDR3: TGTGCCAGCAGTTCAGGTTTTGAAAGGGGAGAGCAGTACTTC.

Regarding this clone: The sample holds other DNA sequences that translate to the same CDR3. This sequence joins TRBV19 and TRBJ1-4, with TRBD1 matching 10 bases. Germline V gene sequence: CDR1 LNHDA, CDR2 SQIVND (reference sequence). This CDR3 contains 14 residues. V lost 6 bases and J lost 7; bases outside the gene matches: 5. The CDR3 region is CASSPGQGTEKLFF. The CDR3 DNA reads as TGTGCCAGTAGCCCGGGACAGGGGACTGAAAAACTGTTTTTT.

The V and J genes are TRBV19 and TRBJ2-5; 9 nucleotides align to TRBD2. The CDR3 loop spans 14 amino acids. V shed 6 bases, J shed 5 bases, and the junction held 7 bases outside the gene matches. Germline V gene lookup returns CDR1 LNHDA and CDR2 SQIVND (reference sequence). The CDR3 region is CASSAGGPRETQYF. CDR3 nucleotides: TGTGCCAGTAGCGCGGGGGGGCCCCGGGAGACCCAGTACTTC. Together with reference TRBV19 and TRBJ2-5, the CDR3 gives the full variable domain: DGGITQSPKYLFRKEGQNVTLSCEQNLNHDAMYWYRQDPGQGLRLIYYSQIVNDFQKGDIAEGYSVSREKKESFPLTVTSAQKNPTAFYLCASSAGGPRETQYFGPGTRLLVL.

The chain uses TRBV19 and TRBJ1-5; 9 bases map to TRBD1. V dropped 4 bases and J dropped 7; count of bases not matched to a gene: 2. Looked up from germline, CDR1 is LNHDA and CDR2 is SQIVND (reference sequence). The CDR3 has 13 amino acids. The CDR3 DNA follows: TGTGCCAGTAGTACACAGGGGGCGCAGCCCCAGCATTTT. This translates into CASSTQGAQPQHF.

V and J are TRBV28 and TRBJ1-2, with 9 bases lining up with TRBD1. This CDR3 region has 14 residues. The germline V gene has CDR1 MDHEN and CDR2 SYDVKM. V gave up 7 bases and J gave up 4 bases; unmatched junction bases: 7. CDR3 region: CASTGQGKAYGYTF. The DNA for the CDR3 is TGTGCCAGCACGGGACAGGGAAAAGCCTATGGCTACACCTTC.

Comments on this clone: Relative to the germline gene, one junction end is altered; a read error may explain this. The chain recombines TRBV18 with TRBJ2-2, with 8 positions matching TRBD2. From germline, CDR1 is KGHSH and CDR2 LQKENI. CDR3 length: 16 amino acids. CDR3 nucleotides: TGTGCCAGCCCACCCGGGGGGGAGTTAAAACACCGGGGAGCTGTTTTT. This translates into CASPPGGELKHRGAVF.

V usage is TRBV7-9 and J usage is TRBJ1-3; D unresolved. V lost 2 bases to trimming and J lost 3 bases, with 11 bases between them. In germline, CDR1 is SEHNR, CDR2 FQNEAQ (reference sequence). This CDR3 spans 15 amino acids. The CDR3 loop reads CASSLMGSGGNTIYF. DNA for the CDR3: TGTGCCAGCAGCTTAATGGGCTCTGGTGGAAACACCATATATTTT. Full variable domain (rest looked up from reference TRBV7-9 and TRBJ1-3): DTGVSQNPRHKITKRGQNVTFRCDPISEHNRLYWYRQTLGQGPEFLTYFQNEAQLEKSRLLSDRFSAERPKGSFSTLEIQRTEQGDSAMYLCASSLMGSGGNTIYFGEGSWLTVV.

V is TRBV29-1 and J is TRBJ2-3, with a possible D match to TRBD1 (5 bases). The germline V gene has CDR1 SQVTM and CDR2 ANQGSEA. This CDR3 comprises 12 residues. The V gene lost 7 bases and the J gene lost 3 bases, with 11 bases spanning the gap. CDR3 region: CSGTKFTDTQYF. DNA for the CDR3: TGCAGCGGGACAAAATTTACAGATACGCAGTATTTT.

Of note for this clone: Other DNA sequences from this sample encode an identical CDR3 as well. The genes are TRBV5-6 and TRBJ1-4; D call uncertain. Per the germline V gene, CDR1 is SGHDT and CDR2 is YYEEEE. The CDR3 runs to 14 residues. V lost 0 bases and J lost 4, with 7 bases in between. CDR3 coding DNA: TGTGCCAGCAGCTTGGCCGGACTTAATGAAAAACTGTTTTTT. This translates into CASSLAGLNEKLFF.

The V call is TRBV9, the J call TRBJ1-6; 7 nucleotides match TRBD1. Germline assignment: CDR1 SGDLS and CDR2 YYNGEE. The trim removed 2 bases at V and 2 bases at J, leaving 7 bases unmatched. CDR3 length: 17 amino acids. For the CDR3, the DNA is TGTGCCAGCAGCGTGACCGACAGGGTCACCTATAATTCACCCCTCCACTTT. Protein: CASSVTDRVTYNSPLHF.

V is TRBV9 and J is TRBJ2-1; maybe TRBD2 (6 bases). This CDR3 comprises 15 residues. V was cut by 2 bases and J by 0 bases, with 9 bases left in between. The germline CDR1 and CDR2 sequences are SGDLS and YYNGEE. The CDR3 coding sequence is TGTGCCAGCAGCGTTAGCGGAAACTCCTACAATGAGCAGTTCTTC. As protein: CASSVSGNSYNEQFF.

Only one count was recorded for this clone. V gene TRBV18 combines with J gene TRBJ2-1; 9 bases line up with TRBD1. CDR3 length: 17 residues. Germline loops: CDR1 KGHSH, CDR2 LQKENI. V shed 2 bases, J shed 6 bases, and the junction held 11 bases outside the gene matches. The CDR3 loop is CASSPLDTGGRGNEQFF. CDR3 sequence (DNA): TGTGCCAGCTCACCATTGGATACAGGGGGCAGGGGCAATGAGCAGTTCTTC.

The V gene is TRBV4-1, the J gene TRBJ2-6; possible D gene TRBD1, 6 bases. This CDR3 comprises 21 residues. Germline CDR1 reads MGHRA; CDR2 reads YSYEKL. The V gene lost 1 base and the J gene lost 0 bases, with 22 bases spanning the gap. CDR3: CASSQAKHPGASSSGANVLTF. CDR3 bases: TGCGCCAGCAGCCAAGCGAAGCATCCAGGGGCCTCTTCCTCTGGGGCCAACGTCCTGACTTTC.

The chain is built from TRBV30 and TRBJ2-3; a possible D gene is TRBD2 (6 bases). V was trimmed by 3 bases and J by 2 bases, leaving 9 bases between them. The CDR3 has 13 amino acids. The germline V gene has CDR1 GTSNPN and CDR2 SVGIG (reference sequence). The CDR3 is CAWRIAATDTQYF. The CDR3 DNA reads TGTGCCTGGAGAATAGCGGCCACAGATACGCAGTATTTT.

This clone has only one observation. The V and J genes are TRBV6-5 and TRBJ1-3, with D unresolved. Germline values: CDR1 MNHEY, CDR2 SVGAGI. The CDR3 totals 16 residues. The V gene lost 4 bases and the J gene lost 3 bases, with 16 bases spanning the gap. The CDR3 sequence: CASSSYGAEYGNTIYF. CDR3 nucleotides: TGTGCCAGCAGTTCGTATGGAGCTGAATATGGAAACACCATATATTTT.

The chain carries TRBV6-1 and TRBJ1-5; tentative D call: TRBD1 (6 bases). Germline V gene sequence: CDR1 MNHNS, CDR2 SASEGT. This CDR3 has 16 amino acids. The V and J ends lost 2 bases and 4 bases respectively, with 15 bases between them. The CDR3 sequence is CASSERAGDVNQPQHF. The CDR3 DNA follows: TGTGCCAGCAGTGAAAGGGCAGGGGATGTGAATCAGCCCCAGCATTTT.

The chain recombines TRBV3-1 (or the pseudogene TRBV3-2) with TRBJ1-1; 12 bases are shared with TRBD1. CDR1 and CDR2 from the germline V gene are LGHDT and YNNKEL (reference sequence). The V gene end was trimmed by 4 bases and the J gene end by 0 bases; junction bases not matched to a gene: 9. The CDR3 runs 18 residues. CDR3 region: CASSRWDRGRVVNTEAFF. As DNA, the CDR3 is TGTGCCAGCAGCCGGTGGGACAGGGGGCGGGTGGTGAACACTGAAGCTTTCTTT.

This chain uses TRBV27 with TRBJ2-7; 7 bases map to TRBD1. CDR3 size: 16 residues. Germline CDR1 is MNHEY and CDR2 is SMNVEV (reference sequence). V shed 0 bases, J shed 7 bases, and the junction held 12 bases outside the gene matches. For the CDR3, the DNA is TGTGCCAGCAGTTTATCGCCGACAGGGACAAGAAGTGAGCAGTACTTC. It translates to CASSLSPTGTRSEQYF.

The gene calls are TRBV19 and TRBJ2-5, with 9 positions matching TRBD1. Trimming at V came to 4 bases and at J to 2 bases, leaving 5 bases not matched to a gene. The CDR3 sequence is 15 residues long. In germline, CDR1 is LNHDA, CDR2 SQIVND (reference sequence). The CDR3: CASSTGQGSQETQYF. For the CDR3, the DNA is TGTGCCAGTAGTACAGGACAGGGGTCACAAGAGACCCAGTACTTC.

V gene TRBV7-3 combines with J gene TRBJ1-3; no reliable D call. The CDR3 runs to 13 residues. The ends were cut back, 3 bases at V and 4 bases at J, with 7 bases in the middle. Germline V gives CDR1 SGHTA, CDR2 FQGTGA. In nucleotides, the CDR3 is TGTGCCAGCAGCTTCGAGCGGGGAAACACCATATATTTT. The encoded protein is CASSFERGNTIYF.

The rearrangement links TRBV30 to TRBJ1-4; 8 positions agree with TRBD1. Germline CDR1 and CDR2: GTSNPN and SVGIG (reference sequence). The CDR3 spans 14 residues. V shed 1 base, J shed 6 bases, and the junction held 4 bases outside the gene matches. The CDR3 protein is CAWSGGQGHEKLFF. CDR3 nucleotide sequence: TGTGCCTGGAGTGGAGGACAGGGACATGAAAAACTGTTTTTT.

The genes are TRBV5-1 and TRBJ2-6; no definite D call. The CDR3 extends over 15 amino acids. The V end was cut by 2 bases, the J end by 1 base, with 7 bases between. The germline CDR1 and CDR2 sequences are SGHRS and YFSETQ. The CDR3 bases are TGCGCCAGCAGCTTAGTACAGTCTGGGGCCAACGTCCTGACTTTC. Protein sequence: CASSLVQSGANVLTF.

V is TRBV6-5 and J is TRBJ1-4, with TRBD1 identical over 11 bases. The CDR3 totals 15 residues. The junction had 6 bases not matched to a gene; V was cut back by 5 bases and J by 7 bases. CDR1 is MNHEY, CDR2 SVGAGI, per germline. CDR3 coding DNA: TGTGCCAGCAGTCAGACCGGGACAGGGGGTGAAAAACTGTTTTTT. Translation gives CASSQTGTGGEKLFF.

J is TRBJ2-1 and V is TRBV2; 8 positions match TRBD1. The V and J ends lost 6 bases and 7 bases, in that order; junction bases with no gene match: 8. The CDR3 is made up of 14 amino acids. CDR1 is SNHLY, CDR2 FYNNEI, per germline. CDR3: CASSLPDRGNEQFF. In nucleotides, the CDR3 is TGTGCCAGCAGCCTCCCTGACAGGGGTAATGAGCAGTTCTTC.

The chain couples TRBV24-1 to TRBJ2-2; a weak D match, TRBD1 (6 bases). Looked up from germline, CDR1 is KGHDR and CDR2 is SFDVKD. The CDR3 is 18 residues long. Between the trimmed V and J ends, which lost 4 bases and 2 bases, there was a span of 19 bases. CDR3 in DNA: TGTGCCACCAGTGACCCCAACGGGCAGGGGATTAACACCGGGGAGCTGTTTTTT. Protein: CATSDPNGQGINTGELFF.

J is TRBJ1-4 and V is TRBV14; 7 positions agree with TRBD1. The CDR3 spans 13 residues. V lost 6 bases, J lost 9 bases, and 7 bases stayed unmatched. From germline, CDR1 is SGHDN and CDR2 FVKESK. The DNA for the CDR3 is TGTGCCAGCAGGGACACAGGGGTACAAAAACTGTTTTTT. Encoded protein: CASRDTGVQKLFF.

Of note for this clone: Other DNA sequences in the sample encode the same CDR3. The CDR3 loop is CASSLGGVTNTGELFF. Here the CDR3 DNA reads TGTGCCAGCAGCTTAGGCGGGGTTACGAACACCGGGGAGCTGTTTTTT. This rearrangement joins TRBV7-9 to TRBJ2-2; D might be TRBD2 (6 bases). From germline, CDR1 is SEHNR and CDR2 FQNEAQ (reference sequence). The CDR3 is made up of 16 amino acids. Trimming left V 1 base short and J 0 bases short, with 9 bases between.

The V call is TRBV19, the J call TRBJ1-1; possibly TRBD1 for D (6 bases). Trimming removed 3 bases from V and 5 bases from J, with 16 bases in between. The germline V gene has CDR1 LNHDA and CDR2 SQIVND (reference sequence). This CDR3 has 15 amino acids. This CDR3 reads CASSINRVQRTEAFF. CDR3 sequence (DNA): TGTGCCAGTAGTATTAACAGGGTACAGAGAACTGAAGCTTTCTTT.

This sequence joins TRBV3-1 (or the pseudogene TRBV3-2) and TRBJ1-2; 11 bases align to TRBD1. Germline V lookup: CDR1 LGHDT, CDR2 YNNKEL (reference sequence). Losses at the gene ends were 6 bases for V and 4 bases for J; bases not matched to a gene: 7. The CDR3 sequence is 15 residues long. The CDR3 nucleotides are TGTGCCAGCAGTAGGACAGGGGGCAAGGTCTATGGCTACACCTTC. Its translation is CASSRTGGKVYGYTF.

CDR3 nucleotide sequence: TGTGCCAGCAGTCCCCCCTTTAACACCGGGGAGCTGTTTTTT. Translating gives CASSPPFNTGELFF. This sequence joins TRBV6-5 and TRBJ2-2, with unresolved D. Trimming stripped 5 bases from V and 2 bases from J, with 9 bases between. The CDR3 runs to 14 residues. The germline gives CDR1 MNHEY, CDR2 SVGAGI.